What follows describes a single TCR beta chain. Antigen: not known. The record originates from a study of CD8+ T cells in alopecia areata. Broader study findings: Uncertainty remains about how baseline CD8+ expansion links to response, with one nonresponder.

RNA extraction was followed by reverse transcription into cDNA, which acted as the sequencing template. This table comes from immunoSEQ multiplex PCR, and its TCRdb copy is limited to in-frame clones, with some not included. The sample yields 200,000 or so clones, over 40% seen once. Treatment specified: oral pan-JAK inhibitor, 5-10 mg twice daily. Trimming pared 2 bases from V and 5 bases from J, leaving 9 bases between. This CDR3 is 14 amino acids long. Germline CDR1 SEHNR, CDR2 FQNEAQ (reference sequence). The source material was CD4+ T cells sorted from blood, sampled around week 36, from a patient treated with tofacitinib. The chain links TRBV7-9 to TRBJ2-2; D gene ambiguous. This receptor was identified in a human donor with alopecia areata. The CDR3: CASSLSGTTGELFF. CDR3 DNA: TGTGCCAGCAGCTTAAGTGGAACGACCGGGGAGCTGTTTTTT.